The 24 T cell receptor beta chains presented below share a single source sample, sequenced in a study of T cell responses to AZD1222 COVID-19 vaccine. TCRdb keeps only in-frame clones here, not all; method: immunoSEQ multiplex PCR. The data hold 60,000 to 65,000 clones, with roughly 80% observed a single time. Sample: peripheral blood, taken on day 0 of AZD1222 vaccination. These receptors were taken from an adult in good health.

This chain links TRBV19 with TRBJ1-3; TRBD1 matches at 11 bases. Trimming cost V 7 bases and J 4 bases; bases outside gene matches: 6. This CDR3 comprises 15 residues. Germline V gene lookup returns CDR1 LNHDA and CDR2 SQIVND (reference sequence). CDR3 residues: CASTIGQGAGNTIYF. CDR3 nucleotide sequence: TGTGCCAGTACCATCGGACAGGGGGCAGGAAACACCATATATTTT. The whole variable domain, remainder taken from reference TRBV19 and TRBJ1-3, is DGGITQSPKYLFRKEGQNVTLSCEQNLNHDAMYWYRQDPGQGLRLIYYSQIVNDFQKGDIAEGYSVSREKKESFPLTVTSAQKNPTAFYLCASTIGQGAGNTIYFGEGSWLTVV.

The J gene is TRBJ1-2, the V gene TRBV4-1, with unresolved D. Germline V gene lookup returns CDR1 MGHRA and CDR2 YSYEKL. CDR3 length: 16 residues. Trimming pared 2 bases from V and 1 base from J, leaving 14 bases between. CDR3 protein: CASSQPTRGHNYGYTF. DNA of the CDR3: TGCGCCAGCAGCCAACCTACGAGAGGGCATAACTATGGCTACACCTTC.

The chain links TRBV5-8 to TRBJ2-6; D uncertain. The V and J ends lost 2 bases and 0 bases respectively, with 9 bases between them. This CDR3 comprises 16 residues. Germline assignment: CDR1 SGHTS and CDR2 YDEGEE. For the CDR3, the DNA is TGTGCCAGCAGCTTTTTAGGGATCTCTGGGGCCAACGTCCTGACTTTC. Its protein is CASSFLGISGANVLTF. Full variable domain (remainder filled in from reference TRBV5-8 and TRBJ2-6): EAGVTQSPTHLIKTRGQQATLRCSPISGHTSVYWYQQALGLGLQFLLWYDEGEERNRGNFPPRFSGRQFPNYSSELNVNALELEDSALYLCASSFLGISGANVLTFGAGSRLTVL.

As to this clone: This CDR3 is also generated by other DNA sequences in the sample. The V call is TRBV19, the J call TRBJ1-1, with TRBD1 identical over 9 bases. CDR1 and CDR2 from the germline V gene are LNHDA and SQIVND (reference sequence). This CDR3 has 15 residues. With 5 bases clipped from V and 0 bases from J, the junction kept 4 bases outside the gene matches. The CDR3 here is CASSPRTGVNTEAFF. CDR3 in DNA: TGTGCCAGTAGTCCCCGGACAGGGGTGAACACTGAAGCTTTCTTT.

This clone came up a few times. V gene TRBV15 combines with J gene TRBJ1-4; D call uncertain. Per germline, CDR1 LNHNV and CDR2 YYDKDF (reference sequence). V lost 0 bases and J lost 4, with 0 bases in between. The CDR3 covers 12 residues. CDR3 sequence reads: CATSRDNEKLFF. The CDR3 coding sequence is TGTGCCACCAGCAGAGATAATGAAAAACTGTTTTTT.

The chain joins TRBV7-9 to TRBJ1-3, with D perhaps TRBD1 (6 bases). V shed 5 bases and J shed 2 bases, with 19 bases lying between them. Germline loops: CDR1 SEHNR, CDR2 FQNEAQ (reference sequence). This CDR3 is built from 17 residues. This CDR3 is CASSLRALDRTGNTIYF. In nucleotides, the CDR3 is TGTGCCAGCAGCCTCCGGGCCCTAGACAGGACTGGAAACACCATATATTTT.

This rearrangement joins TRBV2 to TRBJ2-1, with a weak D call TRBD2 (5 bases). V was trimmed by 3 bases and J by 7 bases, leaving 16 bases between them. The CDR3 consists of 15 residues. Germline CDR1 and CDR2: SNHLY and FYNNEI. The CDR3 sequence is CASSEEGLRANEQFF. CDR3 DNA sequence: TGTGCCAGCAGTGAGGAAGGACTCCGGGCAAATGAGCAGTTCTTC. The entire variable domain, with the rest obtained from reference TRBV2 and TRBJ2-1, is as follows: EPEVTQTPSHQVTQMGQEVILRCVPISNHLYFYWYRQILGQKVEFLVSFYNNEISEKSEIFDDQFSVERPDGSNFTLKIRSTKLEDSAMYFCASSEEGLRANEQFFGPGTRLTVL.

The chain couples TRBV7-9 to TRBJ2-7; D ambiguous. Per the germline V gene, CDR1 is SEHNR and CDR2 is FQNEAQ (reference sequence). V shed 8 bases and J shed 1 base, with 6 bases lying between them. The CDR3 has 11 amino acids. CDR3 sequence: CASESSYEQYF. DNA of the CDR3: TGTGCCAGCGAAAGTTCCTACGAGCAGTACTTC.

This clone has only a few counts. The chain links TRBV27 to TRBJ1-4, with 7 bases identical to TRBD1. Germline values: CDR1 MNHEY, CDR2 SMNVEV (reference sequence). Germline trimming cut 9 bases from V and 3 bases from J; bases unmatched to any gene: 7. CDR3 length: 14 residues. The CDR3 DNA sequence: TGTGCCAGTAAACAGGGGAACGCTAATGAAAAACTGTTTTTT. Translation: CASKQGNANEKLFF.

The V and J genes are TRBV27 and TRBJ1-1, with a weak D call TRBD1 (6 bases). The CDR3 contains 15 residues. Germline CDR1 MNHEY, CDR2 SMNVEV (reference sequence). V gave up 6 bases and J gave up 0 bases, with 14 bases separating them. This CDR3 reads CASSLEGELNTEAFF. The CDR3 DNA sequence: TGTGCCAGCAGCCTCGAGGGGGAGTTGAACACTGAAGCTTTCTTT.

V is TRBV7-8 and J is TRBJ2-1; tentative D call: TRBD2 (6 bases). The CDR3 length is 17 residues. From germline, CDR1 is SGHVS and CDR2 FQNEAQ. Trimming took 2 bases from V and 0 from J, leaving 14 bases between them. The CDR3 DNA sequence: TGTGCCAGCAGCTTATATTTCGGGGGTGCCTCCTACAATGAGCAGTTCTTC. This sequence encodes CASSLYFGGASYNEQFF. The full variable domain, in which reference TRBV7-8 and TRBJ2-1 provide the parts outside the CDR3, is GAGVSQSPRYKVAKRGQDVALRCDPISGHVSLFWYQQALGQGPEFLTYFQNEAQLDKSGLPSDRFFAERPEGSVSTLKIQRTQQEDSAVYLCASSLYFGGASYNEQFFGPGTRLTVL.

The chain joins TRBV5-1 to TRBJ2-1, with no clear D. Trimming shortened V by 2 bases and J by 2 bases, and 8 bases separated the two germline ends. This CDR3 contains 14 residues. The germline V gene encodes CDR1 SGHRS and CDR2 YFSETQ. This CDR3 is CASSFSAAYNEQFF. DNA for the CDR3: TGCGCCAGCAGCTTTTCGGCAGCCTACAATGAGCAGTTCTTC.

The chain recombines TRBV15 with TRBJ1-4; D is unresolved. V lost 1 base and J lost 4, with 13 bases in between. The CDR3 is 16 amino acids. The V gene's germline CDR1 is LNHNV and CDR2 YYDKDF (reference sequence). CDR3 residues: CATSRVGSLDNEKLFF. The CDR3 DNA is TGTGCCACCAGCAGAGTAGGTTCACTGGATAATGAAAAACTGTTTTTT.

In this sample, this clone turned up a few times. The CDR3, as DNA: TGTGCCAGCAGCTTACATTATGGCTACACCTTC. Residues: CASSLHYGYTF. The chain uses TRBV7-8 and TRBJ1-2; no reliable D call. Germline CDR1 is SGHVS and CDR2 is FQNEAQ. V lost 2 bases to trimming and J lost 5 bases, with 3 bases between them. The CDR3 has 11 amino acids.

This clone was counted between two and nine times. The J gene is TRBJ2-2, the V gene TRBV2; 9 bases are shared with TRBD1. Germline-derived CDR1 and CDR2 are SNHLY and FYNNEI. Trimming removed 5 bases from V and 3 bases from J; junction bases left unmatched: 4. This CDR3 is built from 15 residues. This chain's CDR3 is CASSQQGADTGELFF. The CDR3, as DNA: TGTGCCAGCAGTCAACAGGGGGCCGACACCGGGGAGCTGTTTTTT.

The chain joins TRBV4-3 to TRBJ1-2, with TRBD1 identical over 8 bases. Losses at the gene ends were 1 base for V and 8 bases for J; bases not matched to a gene: 9. CDR3 length: 15 residues. Germline CDR1 LGHNA, CDR2 YSLEER. In DNA form, the CDR3 reads TGCGCCAGCAGCCAAGTCGGGGGGACAGGTGGAGGCTACACCTTC. Translation gives CASSQVGGTGGGYTF.

V usage is TRBV27 and J usage is TRBJ2-7; 7 bases line up with TRBD1. Germline lookup yields CDR1 MNHEY and CDR2 SMNVEV (reference sequence). This CDR3 has 15 amino acids. Trimming took 1 base from V and 2 from J; bases not matched to a gene: 5. The CDR3 loop reads CASSLFQTGTYEQYF. The CDR3 coding sequence is TGTGCCAGCAGTTTATTCCAGACAGGGACCTACGAGCAGTACTTC.

This clone was seen a few times. The V gene is TRBV29-1, the J gene TRBJ2-3; possibly TRBD2 for D (5 bases). Germline V CDR1 and CDR2: SQVTM, ANQGSEA. Trimming cost V 5 bases and J 2 bases, with 11 bases left between them. CDR3 length equals 13 residues. CDR3 loop: CSVKDSPTDTQYF. The CDR3, as DNA: TGCAGCGTTAAGGACTCACCCACAGATACGCAGTATTTT.

V and J are TRBV7-8 and TRBJ2-2, with a possible D match to TRBD2 (6 bases). The CDR3 has 16 residues. Germline lookup yields CDR1 SGHVS and CDR2 FQNEAQ. The V and J ends lost 5 bases and 5 bases respectively, with 18 bases between them. CDR3 loop: CASSGPPRAGTGELFF. DNA for the CDR3: TGTGCCAGCAGCGGACCACCTAGGGCGGGGACCGGGGAGCTGTTTTTT. Filled out from reference TRBV7-8 and TRBJ2-2, the complete variable domain reads GAGVSQSPRYKVAKRGQDVALRCDPISGHVSLFWYQQALGQGPEFLTYFQNEAQLDKSGLPSDRFFAERPEGSVSTLKIQRTQQEDSAVYLCASSGPPRAGTGELFFGEGSRLTVL.

The CDR3 sequence: CASSRGTVEINQPQHF. The DNA of the CDR3 is TGTGCCAGCTCCCGGGGCACCGTAGAGATCAATCAGCCCCAGCATTTT. V is TRBV18 and J is TRBJ1-5; perhaps TRBD1 as D (5 bases). This CDR3 has 16 amino acids. Between the trimmed V and J ends, which lost 6 bases and 3 bases, there was a span of 18 bases. Looked up from germline, CDR1 is KGHSH and CDR2 is LQKENI.

The chain uses TRBV14 and TRBJ1-4; no definite D call. CDR1 SGHDN and CDR2 FVKESK come from the germline V gene. The CDR3 spans 14 residues. The V gene lost 6 bases and the J gene lost 7 bases, with 15 bases spanning the gap. CDR3 sequence reads: CASSQIPAGEKLFF. CDR3 nucleotides: TGTGCCAGCAGTCAGATTCCTGCTGGTGAAAAACTGTTTTTT.

This chain joins TRBV10-3 and TRBJ1-2; 7 bases map to TRBD1. The CDR3 is 14 residues long. The V and J ends lost 4 bases and 6 bases, in that order; junction bases with no gene match: 8. Germline V gene lookup returns CDR1 ENHRY and CDR2 SYGVKD. The CDR3 DNA is TGTGCCATCAGTGGGAATGACAGGGCCGATGGCTACACCTTC. Amino acids: CAISGNDRADGYTF.

In DNA, the CDR3 is TGTGCCACCAGTGATCAGGAGAGATTCTATGGCTACACCTTC. Protein: CATSDQERFYGYTF. This chain uses TRBV24-1 with TRBJ1-2; unclear D gene. The CDR3 has 14 amino acids. Trimming stripped 3 bases from V and 4 bases from J, with 11 bases between. In germline, CDR1 is KGHDR, CDR2 SFDVKD.

This rearrangement joins TRBV4-3 to TRBJ1-2; 7 nucleotides agree with TRBD1. Losses at the gene ends were 0 bases for V and 6 bases for J; bases not matched to a gene: 7. CDR1 and CDR2 from the germline V gene are LGHNA and YSLEER. This CDR3 comprises 15 residues. CDR3 residues: CASSQDRDSADGYTF. CDR3 nucleotides: TGCGCCAGCAGCCAAGATAGGGACAGTGCCGATGGCTACACCTTC.